The subject of this entry is one TCR beta chain. Its antigen is as yet unknown. This sample is part of a study of fetal regulatory T cell absence and autoimmunity. Overall study context: Exocrine pancreas autoimmunity occurred in IPEX patients lacking clinical diabetes.

Regarding the study as a whole: In IPEX, the enrichment was taken to support antigen-driven autoimmunity before birth. Some top pancreas TCR clones were over 95-fold enriched versus cord blood.

Germline V lookup: CDR1 SGHNT, CDR2 YENEEA. The CDR3 runs 15 residues. V was clipped by 1 base and J by 1 base, with 7 bases between them. This was a survey-level run. Libraries were prepared by immunoSEQ multiplex PCR; TCRdb keeps only in-frame clonotypes and omits some of them. The table lists some 87,000 clones, 55% to 75% of them singletons. Sequencing was carried out using pancreas tissue. This clonotype originated in a male donor with IPEX syndrome. V usage is TRBV11-3 and J usage is TRBJ2-2; no definite D call. DNA of the CDR3: TGTGCCAGCAGCTTAGGGACGGTGAACACCGGGGAGCTGTTTTTT. Translation gives CASSLGTVNTGELFF. Filled out from reference TRBV11-3 and TRBJ2-2, the complete variable domain reads EAGVVQSPRYKIIEKKQPVAFWCNPISGHNTLYWYLQNLGQGPELLIRYENEEAVDDSQLPKDRFSAERLKGVDSTLKIQPAELGDSAVYLCASSLGTVNTGELFFGEGSRLTVL.